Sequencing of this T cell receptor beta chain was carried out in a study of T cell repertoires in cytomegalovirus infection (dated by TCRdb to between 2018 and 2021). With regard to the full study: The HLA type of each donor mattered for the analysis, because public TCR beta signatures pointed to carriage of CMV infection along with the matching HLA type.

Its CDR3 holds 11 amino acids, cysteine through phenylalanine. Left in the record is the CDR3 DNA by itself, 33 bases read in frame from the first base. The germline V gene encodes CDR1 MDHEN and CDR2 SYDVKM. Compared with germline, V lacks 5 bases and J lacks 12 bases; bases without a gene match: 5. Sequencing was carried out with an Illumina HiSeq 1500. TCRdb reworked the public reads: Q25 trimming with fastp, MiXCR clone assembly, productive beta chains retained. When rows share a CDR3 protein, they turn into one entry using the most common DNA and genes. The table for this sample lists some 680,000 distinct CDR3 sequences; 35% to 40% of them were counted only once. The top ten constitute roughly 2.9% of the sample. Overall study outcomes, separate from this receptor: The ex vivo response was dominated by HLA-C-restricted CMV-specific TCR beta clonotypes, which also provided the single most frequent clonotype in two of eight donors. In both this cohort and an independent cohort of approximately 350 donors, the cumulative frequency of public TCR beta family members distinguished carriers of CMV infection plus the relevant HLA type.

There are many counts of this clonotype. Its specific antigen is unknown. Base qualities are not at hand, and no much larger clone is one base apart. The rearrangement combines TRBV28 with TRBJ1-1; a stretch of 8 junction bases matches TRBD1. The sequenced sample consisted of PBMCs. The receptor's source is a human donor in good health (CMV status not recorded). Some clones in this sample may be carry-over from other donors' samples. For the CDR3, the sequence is CASSGQGWPFF. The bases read TGTGCCAGCAGTGGACAGGGTTGGCCTTTCTTT.